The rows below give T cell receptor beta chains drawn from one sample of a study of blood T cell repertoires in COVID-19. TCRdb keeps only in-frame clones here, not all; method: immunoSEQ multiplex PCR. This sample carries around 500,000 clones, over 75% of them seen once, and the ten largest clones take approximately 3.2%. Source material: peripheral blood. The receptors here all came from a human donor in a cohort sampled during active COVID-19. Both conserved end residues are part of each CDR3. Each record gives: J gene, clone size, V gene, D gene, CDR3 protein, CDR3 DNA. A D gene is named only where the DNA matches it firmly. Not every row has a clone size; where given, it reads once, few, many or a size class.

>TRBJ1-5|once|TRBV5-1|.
CASSFGNGNQPQHF
TGCGCCAGCAGCTTCGGGAACGGCAATCAGCCCCAGCATTTT
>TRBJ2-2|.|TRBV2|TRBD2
CASSEGGSTGELFF
TGTGCCAGCAGTGAGGGCGGGAGTACTGGGGAGCTGTTTTTT
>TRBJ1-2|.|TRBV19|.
CASSVGQMFYGYTF
TGTGCCAGTAGTGTCGGACAGATGTTCTATGGCTACACCTTC
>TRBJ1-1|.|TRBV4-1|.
CASSHQGNTEAFF
TGCGCCAGCAGCCACCAGGGTAACACTGAAGCTTTCTTT
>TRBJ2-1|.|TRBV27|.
CASGRGRIYNEQFF
TGTGCCAGCGGCAGGGGGAGGATATACAATGAGCAGTTCTTC
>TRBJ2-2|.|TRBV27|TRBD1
CASSLRSGGTGELFF
TGTGCCAGCAGTTTACGGTCAGGGGGTACCGGGGAGCTGTTTTTT
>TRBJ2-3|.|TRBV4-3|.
CASSQDLISGSTDTQYF
TGCGCCAGCAGCCAAGATCTAATAAGCGGTAGCACAGATACGCAGTATTTT
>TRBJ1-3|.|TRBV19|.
CASRPTAPGLSGNTIYF
TGTGCCAGTAGGCCCACGGCCCCAGGGTTAAGTGGAAACACCATATATTTT
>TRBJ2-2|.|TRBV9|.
CASSVAAGADTGELFF
TGTGCCAGCAGCGTAGCCGCGGGGGCCGACACCGGGGAGCTGTTTTTT
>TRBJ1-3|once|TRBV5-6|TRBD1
CASSAGGTGNTIYF
TGTGCCAGCAGCGCAGGGGGAACGGGGAACACCATATATTTT
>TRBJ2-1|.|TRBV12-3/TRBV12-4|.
CASSINEQFF
TGTGCCAGCAGCATCAATGAGCAGTTCTTC
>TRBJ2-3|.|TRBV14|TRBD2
CASSLGTSGTTDTQYF
TGTGCCAGCAGCCTAGGGACTAGCGGGACCACAGATACGCAGTATTTT
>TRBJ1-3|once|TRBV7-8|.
CASSLARQDLGNTIYF
TGTGCCAGCAGCTTAGCGCGACAGGATCTTGGAAACACCATATATTTT
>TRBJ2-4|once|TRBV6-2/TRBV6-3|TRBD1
CASSPDRENIQYF
TGTGCCAGCAGCCCCGACAGGGAAAACATTCAGTACTTC
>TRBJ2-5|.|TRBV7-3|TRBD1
CASSLGQPGETQYF
TGTGCCAGCAGCTTGGGACAGCCAGGAGAGACCCAGTACTTC
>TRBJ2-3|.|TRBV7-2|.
CASSPPGGGLTDTQYF
TGTGCCAGCAGCCCGCCCGGCGGAGGACTCACAGATACGCAGTATTTT
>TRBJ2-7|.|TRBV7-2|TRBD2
CASSLDGTSGVEQYF
TGTGCCAGCAGCTTAGACGGGACTAGCGGGGTCGAGCAGTACTTC
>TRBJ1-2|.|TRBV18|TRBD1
CASSLDRDSGYTF
TGTGCCAGCTCATTGGACAGGGATAGCGGCTACACCTTC
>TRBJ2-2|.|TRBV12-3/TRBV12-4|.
CASSFLAGELFF
TGTGCCAGCAGTTTCCTCGCCGGGGAGCTGTTTTTT
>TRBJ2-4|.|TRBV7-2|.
CASSSIQVAKNIQYF
TGTGCCAGCAGCTCGATACAGGTAGCCAAAAACATTCAGTACTTC
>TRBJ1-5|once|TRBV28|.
CASSFRTGFSNQPQHF
TGTGCCAGCAGCTTCCGAACAGGGTTTAGCAATCAGCCCCAGCATTTT
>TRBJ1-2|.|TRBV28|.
CASSLGSPGYGGYTF
TGTGCCAGCAGCCTCGGGTCTCCGGGTTATGGTGGCTACACCTTC
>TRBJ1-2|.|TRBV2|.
CASSRHHDGYTF
TGTGCCAGCAGTCGACACCACGATGGCTACACCTTC
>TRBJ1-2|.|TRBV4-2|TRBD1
CASSQPGQASGYTF
TGTGCCAGCAGCCAACCCGGACAGGCCAGCGGCTACACCTTC
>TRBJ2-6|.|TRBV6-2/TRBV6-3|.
CASSLPSAGPDSGANVLTF
TGTGCCAGCAGTCTCCCCTCCGCTGGTCCAGACTCTGGGGCCAACGTCCTGACTTTC
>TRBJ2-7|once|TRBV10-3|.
CAINAGPLYEQYF
TGTGCCATCAACGCTGGGCCCCTCTACGAGCAGTACTTC
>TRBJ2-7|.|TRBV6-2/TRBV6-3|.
CASSYPGVLYYEQYF
TGTGCCAGCAGTTACCCCGGGGTCCTTTACTACGAGCAGTACTTC
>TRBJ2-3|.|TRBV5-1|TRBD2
CASSLAASGTADTQYF
TGCGCCAGCAGCTTGGCAGCTAGCGGGACGGCAGATACGCAGTATTTT
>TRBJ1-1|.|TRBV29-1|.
CSVDRGGVNTEAFF
TGCAGCGTTGATCGGGGTGGGGTCAACACTGAAGCTTTCTTT
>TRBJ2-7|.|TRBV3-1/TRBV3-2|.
CASSQAGGSSGEQYF
TGTGCCAGCAGCCAAGCGGGGGGCAGCTCGGGCGAGCAGTACTTC
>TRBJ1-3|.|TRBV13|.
CASRSTGPAGGNTIYF
TGTGCCAGCAGGTCAACAGGCCCCGCAGGTGGAAACACCATATATTTT
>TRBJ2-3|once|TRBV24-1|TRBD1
CATSEGTGGITDTQYF
TGTGCCACCAGTGAGGGAACAGGGGGCATTACAGATACGCAGTATTTT
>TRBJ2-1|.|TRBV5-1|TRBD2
CASSLGLAGDNEQFF
TGCGCCAGCAGCTTGGGACTAGCGGGAGACAATGAGCAGTTCTTC
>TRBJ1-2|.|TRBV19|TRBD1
CASSTTGNYGYTF
TGTGCCAGTAGTACGACAGGGAACTATGGCTACACCTTC
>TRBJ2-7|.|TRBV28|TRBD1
CASTLRTGGNEQYF
TGTGCCAGCACCCTTCGGACAGGGGGGAACGAGCAGTACTTC
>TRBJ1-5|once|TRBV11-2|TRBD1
CASSQIKAGTEKNQPQHF
TGTGCCAGCAGCCAAATAAAAGCCGGGACAGAAAAGAATCAGCCCCAGCATTTT
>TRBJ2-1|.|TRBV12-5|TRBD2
CASGVTSGRLFF
TGTGCTAGTGGTGTGACTAGCGGTCGACTATTCTTC
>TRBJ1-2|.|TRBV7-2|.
CASSFYWTDYGYTF
TGTGCCAGCAGCTTCTACTGGACAGACTATGGCTACACCTTC
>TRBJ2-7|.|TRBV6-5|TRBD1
CASRNHGTAAYEQYF
TGTGCCAGCAGAAATCATGGGACAGCTGCCTACGAGCAGTACTTC
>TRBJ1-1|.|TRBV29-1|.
CSVDYSGNTEAFF
TGCAGCGTTGACTATTCCGGGAACACTGAAGCTTTCTTT
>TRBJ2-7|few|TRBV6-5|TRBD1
CASSRPRGRNEQYF
TGTGCCAGTTCCCGTCCCAGGGGGCGAAACGAGCAGTACTTC
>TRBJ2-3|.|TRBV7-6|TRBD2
CASSVLGGLADTDTQYF
TGTGCCAGCAGCGTACTAGGGGGACTAGCGGACACAGATACGCAGTATTTT
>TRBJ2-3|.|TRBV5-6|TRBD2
CASSGLVSSGRPPGNTQYF
TGTGCCAGCAGCGGGCTTGTATCGAGCGGGAGGCCGCCGGGAAATACGCAGTATTTT
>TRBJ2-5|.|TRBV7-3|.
CASSLKSGLGTQYF
TGTGCCAGCAGCTTAAAATCAGGGTTGGGGACCCAGTACTTC
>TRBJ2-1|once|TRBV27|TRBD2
CASSPAGGSWDEQFF
TGTGCCAGCAGTCCCGCGGGGGGGTCTTGGGATGAGCAGTTCTTC
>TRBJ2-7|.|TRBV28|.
CASTEGVYEQYF
TGTGCCAGCACTGAGGGGGTCTACGAGCAGTACTTC
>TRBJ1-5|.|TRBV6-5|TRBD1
CASTQGAGSNQPQHF
TGTGCCAGCACCCAGGGGGCCGGCAGCAATCAGCCCCAGCATTTT
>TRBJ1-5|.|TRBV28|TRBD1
CASTRDRGWNQPQHF
TGTGCCAGCACCCGGGACAGGGGGTGGAATCAGCCCCAGCATTTT
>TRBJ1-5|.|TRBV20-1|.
CSASGGRSQHF
TGCAGTGCTAGCGGGGGTAGGTCCCAGCATTTT
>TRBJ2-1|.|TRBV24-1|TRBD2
CATSDNGLAAINEQFF
TGTGCCACCAGTGACAACGGACTAGCGGCCATCAATGAGCAGTTCTTC
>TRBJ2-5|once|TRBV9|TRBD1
CASSATGTGIRETQYF
TGTGCCAGCAGCGCGACCGGGACAGGGATCCGAGAGACCCAGTACTTC
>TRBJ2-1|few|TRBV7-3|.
CASSVLVGERQFF
TGTGCCAGCAGCGTGTTGGTTGGTGAGAGGCAGTTCTTC
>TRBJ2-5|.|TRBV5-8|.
CASSWGRAALRETQYF
TGTGCCAGCAGCTGGGGCAGGGCTGCTCTACGGGAGACCCAGTACTTC
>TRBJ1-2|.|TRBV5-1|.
CASSPVVGTNGYTF
TGCGCCAGCAGCCCGGTTGTGGGGACAAATGGCTACACCTTC
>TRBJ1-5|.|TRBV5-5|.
CASSLGAGKSNQPQHF
TGTGCCAGCAGCTTGGGAGCAGGGAAGAGCAATCAGCCCCAGCATTTT
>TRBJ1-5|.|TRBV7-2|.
CASSLRGNQPQHF
TGTGCCAGCAGCTTACGGGGCAATCAGCCCCAGCATTTT